Below, 7 T cell receptor beta chains from the same sample are listed, as sequenced in a study of blood T cells in healthy people across ages (dated by TCRdb to between 2014 and 2016). Receptor libraries were prepared by 5' RACE. The sequencer listed for this sample is Illumina HiSeq 2500. A second PCR of about 7 to 12 cycles was run with a J-beta primer mix and a sample-barcoded 5' primer. TCRdb passed the public sequencing reads through fastp at Q25 and MiXCR, retaining productive beta sequences. Rows merge per CDR3 protein into single entries with the most common DNA and genes. This sample gives hundreds of thousands of distinct CDR3 sequences in total; under 30% of them show up just once. The ten top clones hold around 14% of the sample. The specimen sequenced was blood. The source is an elderly woman in good health.

Details on this clonotype: A clone one base away is much larger, so this may be a read error. The chain links TRBV27 to TRBJ2-7, with 7 bases lining up with TRBD2. Germline CDR1 is MNHEY and CDR2 is SMNVEV (reference sequence). CDR3 length: 14 residues. V shed 6 bases, J shed 7 bases, and the junction held 12 bases outside the gene matches. The CDR3 nucleotides read TGTGCCAGCAGCCCTAGGAGCGGGATCAATGAGCAGTACTTC. It encodes CASSPRSGINEQYF.

This clonotype was detected many times. The chain combines TRBV6-1 with TRBJ1-4; perhaps TRBD1 as D (6 bases). CDR3 size: 14 residues. V was clipped by 6 bases and J by 4 bases, with 12 bases between them. The V gene's germline CDR1 is MNHNS and CDR2 SASEGT. CDR3 region: CASSKQGVNEKLFF. Here the CDR3 DNA reads TGTGCCAGCAGCAAACAGGGAGTTAATGAAAAACTGTTTTTT.

V gene TRBV24-1 combines with J gene TRBJ2-5; possibly TRBD1 or TRBD2 for D (5 bases each). The CDR3 sequence is 17 residues long. Germline CDR1 reads KGHDR; CDR2 reads SFDVKD. The V and J ends lost 3 bases and 10 bases respectively, with 26 bases between them. The CDR3 protein is CATSDPSLGVLNSDQYF. In DNA, the CDR3 is TGTGCCACCAGTGATCCTAGCCTGGGGGTCCTCAATAGCGACCAGTACTTC.

This clonotype was found many times. The V and J genes are TRBV20-1 and TRBJ2-1; the match to TRBD2 covers 14 bases. This CDR3 spans 20 amino acids. V lost 2 bases, J lost 0 bases, and 12 bases stayed unmatched. Germline CDR1 DFQATT, CDR2 SNEGSKA (reference sequence). The CDR3 region is CSARPAGTSGGDSSYNEQFF. Written as DNA, the CDR3 is TGCAGTGCTAGACCCGCCGGGACTAGCGGGGGCGATAGCTCCTACAATGAGCAGTTCTTC.

The chain combines TRBV20-1 with TRBJ2-1; 9 bases match TRBD2. The CDR3 contains 14 residues. V shed 5 bases and J 1 base; nucleotides not matched to a gene: 3. Germline V CDR1 and CDR2: DFQATT, SNEGSKA (reference sequence). The CDR3 DNA reads TGCAGTGCTTTCCTAGCGGGGTCCTACAATGAGCAGTTCTTC. Its protein product is CSAFLAGSYNEQFF.

The chain has TRBV12-3 or TRBV12-4 and TRBJ2-5, with TRBD1 as a possible D gene (5 bases). Deletions cut 6 bases from V and 11 bases from J, with 25 bases between. The CDR3 covers 15 residues. The CDR3 loop is CASSPDTGPYNEQYF. As DNA, the CDR3 is TGTGCCAGCAGCCCTGACACAGGTCCCTACAATGAGCAGTACTTC.

The table lists this clonotype with many counts. The rearrangement uses TRBV7-9 and TRBJ1-6, with unresolved D. This CDR3 region has 14 residues. V dropped 2 bases and J dropped 7 bases, with 9 bases sitting between them. Germline assignment: CDR1 SEHNR and CDR2 FQNEAQ (reference sequence). CDR3 nucleotide sequence: TGTGCCAGCAGCTTATTTAACGGGAATTCACCCCTCCACTTT. Translation gives CASSLFNGNSPLHF.